The clone carrying this T cell receptor beta chain was seen a few times. The data were taken from a study of control samples from healthy donors and cancer patients. CDR3 length: 15 amino acids. V trimming: 7 bases; J trimming: 4 bases; junction bases outside the gene matches: 8. Germline V gene data show CDR1 as SNHLY and CDR2 as FYNNEI. The assay was immunoSEQ multiplex PCR, and TCRdb's table has in-frame clones only and misses some. The table shows about 120,000 clones, with approximately 87% occurring only once. The chain employs TRBV2 and TRBJ2-2, with 8 nucleotides matching TRBD2. The sequenced sample consisted of PBMCs. This receptor was taken from an older woman with lung cancer. As DNA, the CDR3 is TGTGCCAGCAACGGGGGGGTTTTTGGCACCGGGGAGCTGTTTTTT. Encoded protein: CASNGGVFGTGELFF.